This TCR beta chain was sequenced in a study of technical replicates of blood from several donors. V was shortened by 4 bases and J by 8 bases, with 20 bases between the two germline ends. CDR1 and CDR2 from the germline V gene are KGHSH and LQKENI. This CDR3 comprises 15 residues. In its sample, this clone was seen a few times. This table comes from immunoSEQ multiplex PCR, and its TCRdb copy is limited to in-frame clones, with some not included. The data show about 81,000 clones, with approximately 78% seen just once and 3.5% to 4% held by the top ten. Sequences were obtained from PBMCs. This rearrangement joins TRBV18 to TRBJ1-1; D is possibly TRBD1 (6 bases). The TCR sequence derives from a human donor in good health. Some clones in this sample may be carry-over from other donors' samples. The CDR3 spells CASSQDLDRIGEAFF. CDR3 nucleotide sequence: TGTGCCAGCTCACAGGATTTAGACAGGATCGGCGAAGCTTTCTTT.